This TCR beta chain was documented in a study of cytomegalovirus exposure and HLA in healthy donors. Study results and limitations: The investigators catalogued 150 to 200 TCR beta chains as cytomegalovirus-associated.

PCR was performed using 60 Vbeta and 13 Jbeta primers. The table came from immunoSEQ multiplex PCR; TCRdb's copy has only in-frame clones and leaves some out. There are 100,000 to 140,000 clones in the sample; 82% occur only once, and approximately 2.4% lies in the top ten. Unmatched junction bases numbered 8, after V lost 5 bases and J lost 2 bases. The CDR3 contains 16 residues. Germline loops: CDR1 LGHNT, CDR2 FRNRAP. To note about this clone: Its antigen is not known.

This chain joins TRBV12-5 and TRBJ2-4, with TRBD1 matching over 8 bases. The sequenced sample consisted of PBMCs. The source of this sequence is a man younger than 45 in good health and CMV-seropositive. The DNA of the CDR3 is TGTGCTAGTGGTCTCGGACAGGGTCGGACCAAAAACATTCAGTACTTC. As protein: CASGLGQGRTKNIQYF.